This T cell receptor beta chain originates from a study of T cells in Graves' hyperthyroidism and ophthalmopathy. Whole-study context: Blood from the periphery was taken at initial diagnosis, before any treatment.

This clonotype was seen only a few times. Its antigen is unknown. V gave up 6 bases and J gave up 0 bases; unmatched junction bases: 6. Germline V gene data show CDR1 as SNHLY and CDR2 as FYNNEI. The CDR3 is 15 amino acids. Study outcomes and limitations: Before onset, by a median of around 6.4 months, the model predicted ophthalmopathy.

Not enrolled were patients with uncontrolled infection, other autoimmune disease, pregnancy or lactation. Cells are PBMCs isolated from 9 to 10 ml of fresh blood. Amplified TCR beta CDR3 regions derived from RNA transcripts. TCR CDR3 underwent first-round RT-PCR with the HTBI primer set. TCRdb re-analysed the multiplex PCR reads in MiXCR, keeping a single row per CDR3 protein. The sample consists of approximately 640,000 distinct CDR3 sequences, 15% to 20% of them appearing once. Sample: blood. The origin of this receptor is a man aged 50 to 60 with Graves' hyperthyroidism. The gene calls are TRBV2 and TRBJ1-1, with TRBD1 matching 8 bases. This CDR3 is CASSRQGTMNTEAFF. The CDR3 coding sequence is TGTGCCAGCAGCAGACAGGGGACCATGAACACTGAAGCTTTCTTT.